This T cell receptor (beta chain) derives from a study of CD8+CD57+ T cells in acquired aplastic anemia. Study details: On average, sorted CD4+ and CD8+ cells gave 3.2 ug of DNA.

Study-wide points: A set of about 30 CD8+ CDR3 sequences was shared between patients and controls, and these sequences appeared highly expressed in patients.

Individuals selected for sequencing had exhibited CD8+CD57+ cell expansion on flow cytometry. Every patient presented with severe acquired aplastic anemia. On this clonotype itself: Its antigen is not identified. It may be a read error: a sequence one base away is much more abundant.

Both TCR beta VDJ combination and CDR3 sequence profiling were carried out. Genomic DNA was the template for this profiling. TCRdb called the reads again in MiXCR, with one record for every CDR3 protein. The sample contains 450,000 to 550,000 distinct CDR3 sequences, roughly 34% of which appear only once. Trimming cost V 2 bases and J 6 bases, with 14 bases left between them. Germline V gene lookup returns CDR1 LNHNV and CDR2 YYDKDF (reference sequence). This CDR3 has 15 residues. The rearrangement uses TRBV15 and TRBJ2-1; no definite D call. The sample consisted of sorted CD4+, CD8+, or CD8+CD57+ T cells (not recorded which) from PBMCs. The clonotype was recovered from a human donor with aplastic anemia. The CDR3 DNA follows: TGTGCCACCAGCAGATACCTACTGAGAGGCAATGAGCAGTTCTTC. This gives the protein CATSRYLLRGNEQFF. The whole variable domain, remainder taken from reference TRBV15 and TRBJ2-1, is DAMVIQNPRYQVTQFGKPVTLSCSQTLNHNVMYWYQQKSSQAPKLLFHYYDKDFNNEADTPDNFQSRRPNTSFCFLDIRSPGLGDTAMYLCATSRYLLRGNEQFFGPGTRLTVL.